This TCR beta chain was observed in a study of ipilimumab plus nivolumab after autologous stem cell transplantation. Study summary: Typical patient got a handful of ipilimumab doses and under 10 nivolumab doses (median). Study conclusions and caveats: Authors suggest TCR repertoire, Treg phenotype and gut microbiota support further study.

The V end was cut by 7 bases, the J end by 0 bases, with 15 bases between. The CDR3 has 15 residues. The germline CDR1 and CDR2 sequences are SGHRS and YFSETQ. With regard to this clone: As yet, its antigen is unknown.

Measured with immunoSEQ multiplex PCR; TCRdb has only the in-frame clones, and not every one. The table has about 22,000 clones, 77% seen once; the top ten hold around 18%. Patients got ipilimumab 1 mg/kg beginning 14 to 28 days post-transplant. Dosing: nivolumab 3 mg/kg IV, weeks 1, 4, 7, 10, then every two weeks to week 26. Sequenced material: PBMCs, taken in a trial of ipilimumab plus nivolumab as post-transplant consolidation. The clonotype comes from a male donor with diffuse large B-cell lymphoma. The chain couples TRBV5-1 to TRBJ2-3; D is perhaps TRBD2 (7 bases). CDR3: CASVRGGGSTDTQYF. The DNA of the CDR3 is TGCGCCAGCGTTAGGGGGGGCGGGAGCACAGATACGCAGTATTTT.